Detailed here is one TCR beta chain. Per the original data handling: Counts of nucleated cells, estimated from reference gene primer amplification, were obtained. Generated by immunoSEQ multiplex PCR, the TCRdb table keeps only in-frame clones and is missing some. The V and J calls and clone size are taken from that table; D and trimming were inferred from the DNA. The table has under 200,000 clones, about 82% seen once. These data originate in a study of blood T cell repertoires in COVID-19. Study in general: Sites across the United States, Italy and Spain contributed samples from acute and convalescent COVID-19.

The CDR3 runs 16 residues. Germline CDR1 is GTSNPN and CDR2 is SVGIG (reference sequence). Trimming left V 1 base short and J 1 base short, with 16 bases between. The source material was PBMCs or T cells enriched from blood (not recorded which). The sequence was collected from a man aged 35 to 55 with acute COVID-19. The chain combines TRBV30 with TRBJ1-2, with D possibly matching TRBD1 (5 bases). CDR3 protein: CAWSDRLRFFNYGYTF. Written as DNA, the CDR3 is TGTGCCTGGAGTGACAGGTTACGGTTTTTTAACTATGGCTACACCTTC.